This T cell receptor (beta chain) was identified during a study of technical replicates of blood from a handful of donors. TCRdb's table, derived via immunoSEQ multiplex PCR, lists solely in-frame clones and lacks some. The table has 80,000 to 95,000 clones, 94% seen once. V was trimmed by 3 bases and J by 2 bases, leaving 20 bases between them. The CDR3 is 17 amino acids. Germline V lookup: CDR1 SGHRS, CDR2 YFSETQ. The rearrangement joins TRBV5-1 to TRBJ2-5; no reliable D call. The sequence was obtained from a human donor in good health. The sample consisted of T cells isolated from PBMCs. The CDR3 DNA is TGCGCCAGCAGCTGGAACCCGCGATCGGGTTCACAAGAGACCCAGTACTTC. Protein product: CASSWNPRSGSQETQYF.